The 25 T cell receptor beta chains given below trace back to one sample, sequenced in a study of blood T cell repertoires in COVID-19. The assay was immunoSEQ multiplex PCR, and TCRdb's table has in-frame clones only and misses some. The sample includes more than 100,000 clones, 70% to 85% seen only once; the top ten take roughly 15%. Source material: peripheral blood. Receptors originate from an elderly woman with acute or convalescent COVID-19.

The chain recombines TRBV7-6 with TRBJ2-1; 10 nucleotides agree with TRBD2. Germline-derived CDR1 and CDR2 are SGHVS and FNYEAQ. This CDR3 is built from 17 residues. J was trimmed by 8 bases and V by 1 base; bases with no gene match: 11. The CDR3 DNA reads TGTGCCAGCAGCTTAGGGCTAGCGGGAGCTGTTTATTATGAGCAGTTCTTC. Translated: CASSLGLAGAVYYEQFF.

The J gene is TRBJ1-1, the V gene TRBV7-2; 9 bases are a match to TRBD1. With V trimmed by 3 bases and J by 3 bases, 5 bases remained unmatched. The CDR3 has 15 residues. Germline V gene lookup returns CDR1 SGHTA and CDR2 FQGNSA. The CDR3 spells CASSFQTGGHTEAFF. The CDR3, as DNA: TGTGCCAGCAGCTTCCAGACAGGGGGTCACACTGAAGCTTTCTTT.

Turning to this clone: The germline gene is not matched at one end of the junction; a read error may be the cause. The same CDR3 also results from other DNA sequences found in this sample. The chain recombines TRBV19 with TRBJ2-1; D may be TRBD1 (6 bases). This CDR3 has 11 amino acids. Germline lookup yields CDR1 LNHDA and CDR2 SQIVND (reference sequence). The DNA of the CDR3 is TGCGCCAGTACGTTGGGACACCATCAGTTCTTC. Its translation: CASTLGHHQFF.

Ten or more counts support this clone. The gene calls are TRBV2 and TRBJ2-1, with TRBD2 identical over 10 bases. The J segment lost 4 bases and the V segment lost 8 bases, leaving 11 bases of the junction unmatched. CDR1 and CDR2 (germline): SNHLY, FYNNEI. CDR3 length equals 16 residues. CDR3 nucleotides: TGTGCCAGCCGACGAGGACTAGCGGCGGGGTACAATGAGCAGTTCTTC. Translating gives CASRRGLAAGYNEQFF.

This sequence joins TRBV9 and TRBJ2-5; D is uncertain. The CDR3 totals 12 residues. Trimming took 5 bases from V and 4 from J, leaving 9 bases between them. The germline CDR1 and CDR2 sequences are SGDLS and YYNGEE. The CDR3 DNA sequence: TGTGCCAGCAGTCGGGTGGGAGAGACCCAGTACTTC. Translation: CASSRVGETQYF.

V is TRBV7-2 and J is TRBJ1-3, with D perhaps TRBD1 (5 bases). This CDR3 is 16 amino acids long. Trimming shortened V by 2 bases and J by 2 bases, and 13 bases separated the two germline ends. Germline lookup yields CDR1 SGHTA and CDR2 FQGNSA. The CDR3 loop is CASSLSGGSPGNTIYF. The CDR3 DNA reads TGTGCCAGCAGCTTATCGGGGGGATCGCCTGGAAACACCATATATTTT. The full variable domain, rest sourced from reference TRBV7-2 and TRBJ1-3, is GAGVSQSPSNKVTEKGKDVELRCDPISGHTALYWYRQSLGQGLEFLIYFQGNSAPDKSGLPSDRFSAERTGGSVSTLTIQRTQQEDSAVYLCASSLSGGSPGNTIYFGEGSWLTVV.

The V call is TRBV29-1, the J call TRBJ2-1; maybe TRBD1 (5 bases). Germline CDR1 reads SQVTM; CDR2 reads ANQGSEA. The length of the CDR3 is 12 residues. CDR3 amino acids: CSAQQVYDEQFF. The CDR3 DNA follows: TGCAGTGCCCAACAGGTCTATGATGAGCAGTTCTTC.

The chain recombines TRBV2 with TRBJ1-6; TRBD1 matches at 10 bases. The ends lost 7 bases at V and 10 bases at J; junction bases unmatched: 7. CDR3 size: 14 residues. From germline, CDR1 is SNHLY and CDR2 FYNNEI. CDR3 sequence (DNA): TGTGCCAGCATCCCGGGACAGGGGCTCTCACCCCTCCACTTT. Encoded protein: CASIPGQGLSPLHF.

J is TRBJ1-1 and V is TRBV29-1; D uncertain. Trimming stripped 5 bases from V and 2 bases from J, with 6 bases between. Germline V CDR1 and CDR2: SQVTM, ANQGSEA. The CDR3 length is 11 residues. The CDR3 coding sequence is TGCAGCGTTAATAAAAACACTGAAGCTTTCTTT. Amino acid sequence: CSVNKNTEAFF.

In this sample, this clone turned up a few times. The V gene is TRBV7-2, the J gene TRBJ1-5; possibly TRBD1 for D (5 bases). Trimming cost V 1 base and J 4 bases, with 8 bases left between them. Germline V gene data show CDR1 as SGHTA and CDR2 as FQGNSA. The CDR3 covers 14 residues. The CDR3 coding sequence is TGTGCCAGCAGCTTAGGCGGGGCAAATCAGCCCCAGCATTTT. This encodes CASSLGGANQPQHF.

The chain couples TRBV12-5 to TRBJ1-1, with unresolved D. This CDR3 has 14 amino acids. Between the trimmed V and J ends, which lost 4 bases and 0 bases, there was a span of 9 bases. Germline values: CDR1 LGHNT, CDR2 FRNRAP. CDR3 sequence: CASGSPGLNTEAFF. DNA of the CDR3: TGTGCTAGTGGTTCCCCAGGTTTGAACACTGAAGCTTTCTTT.

The genes are TRBV4-1 and TRBJ2-7; 10 bases map to TRBD2. Germline CDR1 MGHRA, CDR2 YSYEKL. V gave up 0 bases and J gave up 5 bases; unmatched junction bases: 19. The CDR3 contains 20 residues. The CDR3 is CASSQDGRVGSGGIDDEQYF. The CDR3 DNA reads as TGCGCCAGCAGCCAAGATGGCAGGGTAGGTAGCGGGGGGATCGACGACGAGCAGTACTTC.

V is TRBV5-1 and J is TRBJ1-1; weak D call: TRBD1 (6 bases). The CDR3 spans 15 residues. The V gene lost 3 bases and the J gene lost 4 bases, with 16 bases spanning the gap. Germline-derived CDR1 and CDR2 are SGHRS and YFSETQ. Here the CDR3 reads CASSWGQGLSTEAFF. CDR3 nucleotide sequence: TGCGCCAGCAGCTGGGGGCAGGGTTTATCCACTGAAGCTTTCTTT.

This clone showed up just a few times. The chain combines TRBV12-3 or TRBV12-4 with TRBJ1-2; the D is unclear. V lost 4 bases, J lost 8 bases, and 8 bases lay in between. The CDR3 totals 11 residues. In DNA, the CDR3 is TGTGCCAGCAGTTCCGTACGGGGCTACACCTTC. It codes for CASSSVRGYTF.

The V call is TRBV11-3, the J call TRBJ2-7; the match to TRBD1 covers 9 bases. The trim removed 4 bases at V and 3 bases at J, leaving 7 bases unmatched. This CDR3 has 15 residues. The germline V gene has CDR1 SGHNT and CDR2 YENEEA. In DNA, the CDR3 is TGTGCCAGCAGCTACCGAACAGGGGGCGGCTACGAGCAGTACTTC. Its protein is CASSYRTGGGYEQYF.

This chain connects TRBV4-3 to TRBJ2-3; D gene uncertain. Germline CDR1 reads LGHNA; CDR2 reads YSLEER. This CDR3 has 16 residues. V lost 0 bases and J 2 bases, leaving 12 bases between the germline ends. DNA of the CDR3: TGCGCCAGCAGCCAAGAGTTGCGTGTTGACACAGATACGCAGTATTTT. It is translated as CASSQELRVDTDTQYF.

This chain uses TRBV24-1 with TRBJ2-7; weak D call: TRBD2 (6 bases). This CDR3 comprises 13 residues. V lost 4 bases, J lost 6 bases, and 12 bases lay in between. CDR1 is KGHDR, CDR2 SFDVKD, per germline. The CDR3 bases are TGTGCCACCAGTGAGCCAGGGAGGCCCGAGCAGTACTTC. It translates to CATSEPGRPEQYF.

The gene calls are TRBV4-1 and TRBJ1-1, with 7 bases that match TRBD1. The germline V gene encodes CDR1 MGHRA and CDR2 YSYEKL. The V gene end was trimmed by 4 bases and the J gene end by 5 bases; junction bases not matched to a gene: 4. The CDR3 has 13 residues. The CDR3 protein is CASSRTGETEAFF. The CDR3, as DNA: TGCGCCAGCAGCCGTACAGGGGAAACTGAAGCTTTCTTT.

The chain carries TRBV7-2 and TRBJ2-7; TRBD2 matches at 7 bases. The trim removed 5 bases at V and 3 bases at J, leaving 7 bases unmatched. The CDR3 totals 14 residues. Germline assignment: CDR1 SGHTA and CDR2 FQGNSA. The CDR3 loop is CASSTGGSDYEQYF. The DNA for the CDR3 is TGTGCCAGCAGCACTGGCGGGAGCGACTACGAGCAGTACTTC.

V gene TRBV18 combines with J gene TRBJ2-3; possibly TRBD2 for D (5 bases). The V gene lost 3 bases and the J gene lost 0 bases, with 13 bases spanning the gap. Germline V gene data show CDR1 as KGHSH and CDR2 as LQKENI. The CDR3 spans 16 residues. CDR3 DNA: TGTGCCAGCTCACCCGTCGGGGTAACTAGCACAGATACGCAGTATTTT. Translated, it gives CASSPVGVTSTDTQYF.

The rearrangement joins TRBV7-2 to TRBJ2-4, with TRBD2 matching 16 bases. Germline CDR1 SGHTA, CDR2 FQGNSA. V was pared by 6 bases and J by 4 bases, with 12 bases of the junction left unmatched. The CDR3 runs 19 residues. DNA for the CDR3: TGTGCCAGCAGTTCTGGGACTAGCGGGGGGGCCGGACCAAAAAACATTCAGTACTTC. This gives the protein CASSSGTSGGAGPKNIQYF.

The chain uses TRBV15 and TRBJ2-1; TRBD2 is a possible D gene (6 bases). The CDR3 covers 15 residues. Germline V gene data show CDR1 as LNHNV and CDR2 as YYDKDF (reference sequence). The germline V and J ends were trimmed by 0 bases and 3 bases, with 9 bases remaining between them. The CDR3, as DNA: TGTGCCACCAGCAGAGAAGCGGGCCTCTACAATGAGCAGTTCTTC. It yields the protein CATSREAGLYNEQFF.

V gene TRBV13 combines with J gene TRBJ2-3, with TRBD1 matching 7 bases. Losses at the gene ends were 6 bases for V and 6 bases for J; bases not matched to a gene: 12. CDR3 length: 15 residues. Per the germline V gene, CDR1 is PRHDT and CDR2 is FYEKMQ (reference sequence). The CDR3 loop is CASSSETGKPDTQYF. DNA of the CDR3: TGTGCCAGCAGTTCGGAGACAGGGAAGCCGGATACGCAGTATTTT.

J is TRBJ2-3 and V is TRBV27, with a possible D match to TRBD2 (6 bases). The length of the CDR3 is 15 residues. V lost 2 bases to trimming and J lost 0 bases, with 9 bases between them. The V gene's germline CDR1 is MNHEY and CDR2 SMNVEV (reference sequence). CDR3 sequence (DNA): TGTGCCAGCAGTTTAGACGGGAGAAGCACAGATACGCAGTATTTT. Amino acid sequence: CASSLDGRSTDTQYF.

This clone has a handful of counts. The chain carries TRBV28 and TRBJ1-1; 9 positions agree with TRBD1. From germline, CDR1 is MDHEN and CDR2 SYDVKM. The ends lost 7 bases at V and 1 base at J; junction bases unmatched: 7. This CDR3 contains 15 residues. CDR3 bases: TGTGCCAGCACCCCGTGGACAGGGGAGAACACTGAAGCTTTCTTT. It specifies CASTPWTGENTEAFF.